The sequence of this T cell receptor (beta chain) was determined in a study of blood T cell repertoires in COVID-19. Germline values: CDR1 SGHRS, CDR2 YFSETQ. The CDR3 loop spans 15 amino acids. V lost 8 bases, J lost 6 bases, and 22 bases lay in between. Sequenced by immunoSEQ multiplex PCR; TCRdb stores in-frame clones only, minus some. The table shows tens of thousands of clones, with roughly nine tenths occurring only once. The origin of this receptor is a man in his fifties or sixties with acute or convalescent COVID-19. Sequencing used peripheral blood. The V call is TRBV5-1, the J call TRBJ2-3; perhaps TRBD2 as D (7 bases). CDR3 nucleotides: TGCGCCAGTCGAGGACTAGAAGGGGGGACGGATACGCAGTATTTT. Its protein is CASRGLEGGTDTQYF.